This T cell receptor beta chain stems from a study of cytomegalovirus exposure and HLA in healthy donors. The study's findings and limits: Testing in vitro showed a few CMV-associated chains specific for CMV antigens. Reportedly, HLA-A and HLA-B alleles of most subjects were accurately predicted from TCR beta. The likely origin of a cluster of highly shared sequence variants was a sequencing artifact.

This clone was observed once. Its antigen is undetermined. Vbeta (60) and Jbeta (13) primers were used in the PCR. In the original workflow: Approximately 10 million shared chains were among around 78 million unique TCR beta chains counted in a later analysis. The data were produced by immunoSEQ multiplex PCR, yet TCRdb's version contains in-frame clones alone and is incomplete. That table gives V, J and clone size, and the DNA gave D and trimming. The sample records some 100,000 clones, approximately 80% being singletons. This CDR3 is built from 14 residues. Germline V lookup: CDR1 SEHNR, CDR2 FQNEAQ (reference sequence). Deletions cut 1 base from V and 5 bases from J, with 9 bases between.

Sequencing input: PBMCs. The chain is built from TRBV7-9 and TRBJ1-3; D remains ambiguous. The clonotype originates from a woman aged 40 to 49 in good health and CMV-seropositive. The CDR3 spells CASSLDSPRNTIYF. For the CDR3, the DNA is TGTGCCAGCAGCTTAGACAGTCCTAGAAACACCATATATTTT.